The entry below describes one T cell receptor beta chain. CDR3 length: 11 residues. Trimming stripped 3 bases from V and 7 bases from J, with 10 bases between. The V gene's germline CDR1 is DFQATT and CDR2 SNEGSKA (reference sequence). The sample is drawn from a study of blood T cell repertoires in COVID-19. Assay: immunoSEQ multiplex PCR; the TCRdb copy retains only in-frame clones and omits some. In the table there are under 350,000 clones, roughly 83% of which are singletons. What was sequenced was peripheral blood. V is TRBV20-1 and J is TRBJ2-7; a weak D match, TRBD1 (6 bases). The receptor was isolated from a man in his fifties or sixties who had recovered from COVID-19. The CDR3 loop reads CSASSGTEQYF. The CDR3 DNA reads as TGCAGTGCTAGCTCTGGGACAGAGCAGTACTTC.